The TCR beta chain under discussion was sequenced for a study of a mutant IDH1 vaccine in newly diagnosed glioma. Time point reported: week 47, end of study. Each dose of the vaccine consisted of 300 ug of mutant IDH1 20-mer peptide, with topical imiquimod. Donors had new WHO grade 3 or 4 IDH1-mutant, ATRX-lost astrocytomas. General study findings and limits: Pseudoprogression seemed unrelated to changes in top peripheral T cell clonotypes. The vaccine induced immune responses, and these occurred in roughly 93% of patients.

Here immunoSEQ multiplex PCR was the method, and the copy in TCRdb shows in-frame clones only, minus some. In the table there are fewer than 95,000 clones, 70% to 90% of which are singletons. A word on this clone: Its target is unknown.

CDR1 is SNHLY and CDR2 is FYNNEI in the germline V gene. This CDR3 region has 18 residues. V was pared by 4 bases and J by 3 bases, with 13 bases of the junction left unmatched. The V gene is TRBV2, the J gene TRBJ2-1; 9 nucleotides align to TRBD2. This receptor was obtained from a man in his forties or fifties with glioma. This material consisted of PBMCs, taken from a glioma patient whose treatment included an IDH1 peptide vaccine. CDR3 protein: CASSGGGIAGVFYNEQFF. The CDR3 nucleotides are TGTGCCAGCAGTGGTGGGGGAATAGCGGGAGTTTTCTACAATGAGCAGTTCTTC.